Following are 12 T cell receptor beta chains from one sample sequenced in a study of T cell responses to AZD1222 COVID-19 vaccine (dated by TCRdb to about 2021). Receptors were amplified or captured by the immunoSEQ multiplex PCR assay. TCRdb limited this immuneACCESS table to in-frame rearrangements with V and J called. A share of clones is missing; checked studies link under half to unresolved V genes, and the rest is unexplained. For this sample there are over 150,000 clones; just over 90% appear just once. The ten largest make up roughly 4.5% of the sample. The label giving this sample's time point can be read as: baseline before first vaccination. The treatment or condition label, as the study defines it: meningococcal conjugate vaccine given as trial control. The material was peripheral blood, obtained on day 0 of MenACWY control vaccination. Receptors were obtained from an adult in good health.

The gene calls are TRBV7-9 and TRBJ2-5, with D unresolved. In germline, CDR1 is SEHNR, CDR2 FQNEAQ (reference sequence). This CDR3 is built from 16 residues. Trimming removed 3 bases from V and 1 base from J, with 15 bases in between. This CDR3 reads CASSFTLAPLQETQYF. The CDR3 nucleotides read TGTGCCAGCAGCTTTACCCTGGCTCCTCTCCAAGAGACCCAGTACTTC.

The chain employs TRBV10-3 and TRBJ1-1; 9 positions match TRBD1. The V segment lost 8 bases and the J segment 8 bases; nucleotides outside the gene matches: 12. The germline CDR1 and CDR2 sequences are ENHRY and SYGVKD. The CDR3 loop spans 14 amino acids. As DNA, the CDR3 is TGTGCCATCTCTCCGGGACAGGGCTTAGAGGAAGCTTTCTTT. This codes for CAISPGQGLEEAFF.

The gene calls are TRBV11-2 and TRBJ2-1; D is uncertain. V shed 7 bases and J shed 2 bases, with 15 bases lying between them. Germline assignment: CDR1 SGHAT and CDR2 FQNNGV. The CDR3 has 15 residues. The CDR3 DNA follows: TGTGCCAGCAACTTGTGGGCTTTGGCCTACAATGAGCAGTTCTTC. Amino acids: CASNLWALAYNEQFF.

The chain employs TRBV27 and TRBJ1-2; D may be TRBD1 (5 bases). Germline values: CDR1 MNHEY, CDR2 SMNVEV (reference sequence). The CDR3 consists of 14 residues. Between the trimmed V and J ends, which lost 11 bases and 2 bases, there was a span of 18 bases. CDR3 bases: TGTGCCGGGCCACTCGACCGACAGAACTATGGCTACACCTTC. It specifies CAGPLDRQNYGYTF.

This chain uses TRBV19 with TRBJ2-7; TRBD1 matches at 11 bases. V was pared by 3 bases and J by 2 bases, with 9 bases of the junction left unmatched. Germline V lookup: CDR1 LNHDA, CDR2 SQIVND (reference sequence). The CDR3 extends over 17 amino acids. The CDR3 loop is CASSMHWWGQGAYEQYF. CDR3 nucleotides: TGTGCCAGTAGTATGCATTGGTGGGGACAGGGGGCCTACGAGCAGTACTTC.

The CDR3 loop reads CASSHGTLTTTEAFF. The DNA for the CDR3 is TGTGCCAGCAGTCACGGGACTCTAACTACCACTGAAGCTTTCTTT. The V call is TRBV2, the J call TRBJ1-1; D perhaps matches TRBD1 (5 bases). Germline lookup yields CDR1 SNHLY and CDR2 FYNNEI. V was trimmed by 5 bases and J by 4 bases, leaving 17 bases between them. This CDR3 has 15 amino acids.

This clone has just one count. The rearrangement links TRBV5-3 to TRBJ2-7, with D uncertain. TRBV5-3 is annotated as an ORF whose role is uncertain. V shed 4 bases and J shed 0 bases, with 17 bases lying between them. CDR3 length: 16 residues. CDR3 sequence: CARSRKRSSSSYEQYF. As DNA, the CDR3 is TGTGCCAGAAGCCGAAAAAGGTCTTCGAGCTCCTACGAGCAGTACTTC.

The chain recombines TRBV7-2 with TRBJ2-7; weak D call: TRBD2 (5 bases). Trimming removed 3 bases at V and 4 bases at J, with 13 bases between. CDR1 and CDR2 from the germline V gene are SGHTA and FQGNSA. The CDR3 has 14 amino acids. The CDR3, as DNA: TGTGCCAGCAGCTTCGCGGGCCCCCTTTACGAGCAGTACTTC. It encodes CASSFAGPLYEQYF.

This chain links TRBV5-1 with TRBJ2-3; no clear D gene. The germline V gene encodes CDR1 SGHRS and CDR2 YFSETQ. This CDR3 has 16 amino acids. The V end was cut by 0 bases, the J end by 0 bases, with 11 bases between. The CDR3 loop is CASSLEARPSTDTQYF. The CDR3 DNA reads as TGCGCCAGCAGCTTGGAGGCCAGACCTAGCACAGATACGCAGTATTTT.

This clone was recorded only once. The chain joins TRBV18 to TRBJ1-2; D remains unclear. Between the trimmed V and J ends, which lost 3 bases and 2 bases, there was a span of 13 bases. The length of the CDR3 is 15 residues. The germline V gene encodes CDR1 KGHSH and CDR2 LQKENI. The CDR3 coding sequence is TGTGCCAGCTCACCTAACCAGGATCTGAACTATGGCTACACCTTC. This encodes CASSPNQDLNYGYTF. Filled out from reference TRBV18 and TRBJ1-2, the complete variable domain reads NAGVMQNPRHLVRRRGQEARLRCSPMKGHSHVYWYRQLPEEGLKFMVYLQKENIIDESGMPKERFSAEFPKEGPSILRIQQVVRGDSAAYFCASSPNQDLNYGYTFGSGTRLTVV.

The V call is TRBV27, the J call TRBJ2-1; the D is unclear. Germline CDR1 is MNHEY and CDR2 is SMNVEV (reference sequence). This CDR3 has 12 residues. The V gene lost 8 bases and the J gene lost 2 bases, with 7 bases spanning the gap. Here the CDR3 DNA reads TGTGCCAGCGGGGTCGCCTACAATGAGCAGTTCTTC. Amino acids: CASGVAYNEQFF.

The chain joins TRBV2 to TRBJ2-7; tentatively, D is TRBD2 (6 bases). Trimming left V 8 bases short and J 2 bases short, with 28 bases between. The V gene's germline CDR1 is SNHLY and CDR2 FYNNEI. The CDR3 totals 18 residues. The CDR3 nucleotides read TGTGCCAGCGGTTGGGCAGAGCGGACCCGGGACTCCACCTACGAGCAGTACTTC. It codes for CASGWAERTRDSTYEQYF.